This T cell receptor (beta chain) was sequenced for a study of blood T cell repertoires in COVID-19. Produced via immunoSEQ multiplex PCR; TCRdb's table is partial and in-frame only. The sample includes 200,000 to 250,000 clones, 85% to 90% of them seen just once. This clone was recorded a few times. From germline, CDR1 is SGHRS and CDR2 YFSETQ. The V end lost 0 bases, the J end lost 5 bases, and 11 bases lay between the germline ends. The CDR3 runs 14 residues. Cohorts were determined from participant-reported clinical history. The sequence came from a woman aged 45-59 years with acute COVID-19. This chain links TRBV5-1 with TRBJ1-1, with D possibly matching TRBD1 (5 bases). Sequencing input: PBMCs or T cells enriched from blood (not recorded which). CDR3 sequence reads: CASSLVGEGTEAFF. The CDR3 nucleotides are TGCGCCAGCAGCTTGGTTGGGGAGGGGACTGAAGCTTTCTTT.